Only a few counts were recorded for the clone carrying this T cell receptor (beta chain). TCRdb reprocessed the RT-PCR reads via MiXCR and lists one record per CDR3 protein. The profile shows hundreds of thousands of distinct CDR3 sequences, more than 11% of them singletons. The sample originates from a study of response to subunit inactivated influenza vaccine. With 0 bases removed from V and 2 bases from J, the gap between germline ends came to 15 bases. CDR3 size: 18 residues. Per the germline V gene, CDR1 is SGHRS and CDR2 is YFSETQ. Sample: PBMCs from blood, taken approximately 15 days before vaccination. The V call is TRBV5-1, the J call TRBJ2-6, with D perhaps being TRBD1 or TRBD2 (5 bases each). The sequence was obtained from a man aged 45 to 65 who received an inactivated influenza vaccine. The CDR3 spells CASSLAGAGNTGANVLTF. Written as DNA, the CDR3 is TGCGCCAGCAGCTTGGCCGGGGCAGGGAACACTGGGGCCAACGTCCTGACTTTC.